The 21 T cell receptor beta chains below come from one sample, sequenced in a study of blood T cell repertoires in COVID-19. The protocol was immunoSEQ multiplex PCR, while the TCRdb copy is restricted to in-frame clones and leaves out a portion. The data show 60,000 to 65,000 clones, with 76% seen just once and 45% to 65% held by the top ten. Sequencing was performed on peripheral blood. The receptors were gathered from a woman over 75 with acute or convalescent COVID-19.

This clone was counted between two and nine times. V gene TRBV24-1 combines with J gene TRBJ2-1, with a tentative D call TRBD2 (6 bases). V lost 1 base and J lost 1, with 10 bases in between. Germline lookup yields CDR1 KGHDR and CDR2 SFDVKD. This CDR3 has 16 amino acids. The CDR3 DNA reads TGTGCCACCAGTGATTTTCAGGCGGGGTCCTACAATGAGCAGTTCTTC. Encoded protein: CATSDFQAGSYNEQFF.

The chain links TRBV19 to TRBJ2-3; TRBD2 aligns across 12 bases. The CDR3 extends over 15 amino acids. Trimming at V came to 1 base and at J to 7 bases, leaving 3 bases not matched to a gene. The germline gives CDR1 LNHDA, CDR2 SQIVND (reference sequence). CDR3 DNA sequence: TGTGCCAGTAGTATAGGACTAGCGGGAGCCCATACGCAGTATTTT. Translating gives CASSIGLAGAHTQYF.

V gene TRBV6-6 combines with J gene TRBJ2-7, with TRBD2 matching 11 bases. Germline CDR1 is MNHNY and CDR2 is SVGAGI (reference sequence). This CDR3 spans 15 amino acids. Trimming took 5 bases from V and 5 from J; bases not matched to a gene: 8. The DNA of the CDR3 is TGTGCCAGCAGTCCTCGACTAGCGGGACGCGACGAGCAGTACTTC. Protein: CASSPRLAGRDEQYF.

The V and J genes are TRBV5-6 and TRBJ2-1; D perhaps matches TRBD1 (5 bases). The ends were cut back, 3 bases at V and 5 bases at J, with 18 bases in the middle. The CDR3 extends over 16 amino acids. From germline, CDR1 is SGHDT and CDR2 YYEEEE. CDR3 bases: TGTGCCAGCAGCTCACGGAGAATGAGCAGGGACAATGAGCAGTTCTTC. Encoded protein: CASSSRRMSRDNEQFF.

The chain combines TRBV29-1 with TRBJ2-7, with 9 positions matching TRBD1. The CDR3 sequence is 14 residues long. Germline lookup yields CDR1 SQVTM and CDR2 ANQGSEA. V was pared by 5 bases and J by 0 bases, with 5 bases of the junction left unmatched. CDR3 sequence: CSVIGQGSSYEQYF. The DNA of the CDR3 is TGCAGCGTTATTGGACAGGGGAGCTCCTACGAGCAGTACTTC.

The J gene is TRBJ2-5, the V gene TRBV28, with D unresolved. This CDR3 contains 13 residues. The germline CDR1 and CDR2 sequences are MDHEN and SYDVKM. V dropped 5 bases and J dropped 5 bases, with 12 bases sitting between them. CDR3 DNA sequence: TGTGCCAGCAGTGGTAAACCTAGGGAGACCCAGTACTTC. This translates into CASSGKPRETQYF.

The rearrangement uses TRBV24-1 and TRBJ2-1; possible D gene TRBD1, 7 bases. V was shortened by 5 bases and J by 6 bases, with 16 bases between the two germline ends. The CDR3 consists of 15 residues. Germline V lookup: CDR1 KGHDR, CDR2 SFDVKD. The CDR3 nucleotides read TGTGCCACCAGTGGAGGCAGGGGGGTTGGCAATGAGCAGTTCTTC. Translating it yields CATSGGRGVGNEQFF.

The chain is built from TRBV4-2 and TRBJ2-7; TRBD1 aligns across 7 bases. This CDR3 comprises 15 residues. V lost 0 bases to trimming and J lost 3 bases; unmatched junction nucleotides: 5. Per germline, CDR1 LGHNA and CDR2 YNFKEQ. The CDR3 loop reads CASSQDRQGDYEQYF. The DNA of the CDR3 is TGTGCCAGCAGCCAAGATCGGCAGGGGGACTACGAGCAGTACTTC.

The chain employs TRBV19 and TRBJ1-2; 10 bases map to TRBD1. The CDR3 runs to 13 residues. The germline V gene has CDR1 LNHDA and CDR2 SQIVND (reference sequence). The ends lost 3 bases at V and 6 bases at J; junction bases unmatched: 1. The CDR3 sequence: CASSIGTGDGYTF. The DNA for the CDR3 is TGTGCCAGTAGTATCGGGACAGGGGATGGCTACACCTTC.

The chain links TRBV5-4 to TRBJ2-5; TRBD2 is a possible D gene (5 bases). Germline-derived CDR1 and CDR2 are SGHNT and YYREEE (reference sequence). The CDR3 is 13 amino acids. V lost 6 bases and J 1 base, leaving 10 bases between the germline ends. The CDR3 region is CASTVEGQETQYF. CDR3 sequence (DNA): TGTGCCAGCACGGTAGAGGGCCAAGAGACCCAGTACTTC.

This clone showed up just once. The CDR3 bases are TGTGCCAGCAGCTTACCTGTGAACACCGGGGAGCTGTTTTTT. This encodes CASSLPVNTGELFF. The rearrangement links TRBV7-6 to TRBJ2-2; D call uncertain. The CDR3 spans 14 residues. Trimming took 2 bases from V and 1 from J, leaving 5 bases between them. In germline, CDR1 is SGHVS, CDR2 FNYEAQ.

CDR3 amino acids: CASSLGDRGNYGYTF. DNA of the CDR3: TGTGCCAGCAGCCTGGGGGACAGGGGGAACTATGGCTACACCTTC. The chain carries TRBV3-1 (or the pseudogene TRBV3-2) and TRBJ1-2, with 11 bases fitting TRBD1. V was clipped by 4 bases and J by 2 bases; unmatched bases: 3. CDR1 and CDR2 (germline): LGHDT, YNNKEL (reference sequence). This CDR3 contains 15 residues.

J is TRBJ1-1 and V is TRBV5-4; 7 bases align to TRBD1. Germline trimming cut 1 base from V and 1 base from J; bases unmatched to any gene: 10. The germline V gene has CDR1 SGHNT and CDR2 YYREEE (reference sequence). This CDR3 has 17 amino acids. CDR3 in DNA: TGTGCCAGCAGCTTGCCTGGACAGGCGGGGAAGAACACTGAAGCTTTCTTT. Protein: CASSLPGQAGKNTEAFF.

This clone was detected once. The gene calls are TRBV18 and TRBJ1-5; no clear D. This CDR3 has 16 residues. V was clipped by 2 bases and J by 4 bases, with 15 bases between them. The germline V gene has CDR1 KGHSH and CDR2 LQKENI. CDR3 amino acids: CASSPGVGGLNQPQHF. CDR3 nucleotides: TGTGCCAGCTCACCAGGAGTGGGCGGACTAAATCAGCCCCAGCATTTT.

This chain uses TRBV5-1 with TRBJ2-7; 7 bases map to TRBD1. CDR1 is SGHRS and CDR2 is YFSETQ in the germline V gene. Trimming cost V 3 bases and J 3 bases; bases outside gene matches: 12. This CDR3 has 16 residues. The DNA for the CDR3 is TGCGCCAGCAGCTCCTTACCGACAGGGTTGGGCTACGAGCAGTACTTC. Translation: CASSSLPTGLGYEQYF. The full variable domain, with the rest looked up from reference TRBV5-1 and TRBJ2-7, is KAGVTQTPRYLIKTRGQQVTLSCSPISGHRSVSWYQQTPGQGLQFLFEYFSETQRNKGNFPGRFSGRQFSNSRSEMNVSTLELGDSALYLCASSSLPTGLGYEQYFGPGTRLTVT.

The CDR3 here is CASRSGTGSYGYTF. The CDR3 region has the DNA TGTGCCAGCAGGTCCGGGACAGGGTCCTATGGCTACACCTTC. The J gene is TRBJ1-2, the V gene TRBV6-5; 9 bases map to TRBD1. The ends lost 6 bases at V and 4 bases at J; junction bases unmatched: 6. The CDR3 is made up of 14 amino acids. Looked up from germline, CDR1 is MNHEY and CDR2 is SVGAGI.

This clone was picked up a small number of times. This rearrangement joins TRBV6-2 or TRBV6-3 to TRBJ1-5, with a weak D call TRBD1 (5 bases). V lost 0 bases to trimming and J lost 0 bases, with 12 bases between them. The CDR3 runs to 17 residues. Per the germline V gene, CDR1 is MNHEY and CDR2 is SVGEGT. This chain's CDR3 is CASSYSLDSNSNQPQHF. As DNA, the CDR3 is TGTGCCAGCAGTTACTCCCTCGACAGTAATAGCAATCAGCCCCAGCATTTT.

The chain employs TRBV3-1 (or the pseudogene TRBV3-2) and TRBJ1-1; D unresolved. This CDR3 has 16 amino acids. With 1 base removed from V and 1 base from J, the gap between germline ends came to 13 bases. The germline V gene encodes CDR1 LGHDT and CDR2 YNNKEL (reference sequence). The CDR3 here is CASSQVPRGRNTEAFF. The CDR3 DNA sequence: TGTGCCAGCAGCCAAGTCCCCCGGGGAAGGAACACTGAAGCTTTCTTT.

The chain recombines TRBV28 with TRBJ1-5, with 7 nucleotides matching TRBD1. Germline values: CDR1 MDHEN, CDR2 SYDVKM. Trimming at V came to 11 bases and at J to 2 bases, leaving 18 bases not matched to a gene. This CDR3 comprises 17 residues. The CDR3 DNA is TGTGCCCATACCCGGGGACAGACAATAACGGGCAATCAGCCCCAGCATTTT. Translation: CAHTRGQTITGNQPQHF.

The chain links TRBV6-5 to TRBJ1-5; weak D call: TRBD1 (5 bases). The CDR3 spans 15 residues. Germline V gene sequence: CDR1 MNHEY, CDR2 SVGAGI. Trimming took off 8 bases at V and 1 base at J, with 15 bases between the two ends. The CDR3 DNA is TGTGCCAGCGGAGCGGTGGGGGGGAGCAATCAGCCCCAGCATTTT. Its protein is CASGAVGGSNQPQHF.

To note about this clone: One end of the junction varies from germline; a read error may be responsible. In DNA, the CDR3 is TGTGCCAGCAGAAAAGCGGGAGGCGCCAGGGATTTT. It yields the protein CASRKAGGARDF. This sequence joins TRBV7-2 and TRBJ2-3, with 9 bases identical to TRBD2. The length of the CDR3 is 12 residues. The V gene's germline CDR1 is SGHTA and CDR2 FQGNSA.